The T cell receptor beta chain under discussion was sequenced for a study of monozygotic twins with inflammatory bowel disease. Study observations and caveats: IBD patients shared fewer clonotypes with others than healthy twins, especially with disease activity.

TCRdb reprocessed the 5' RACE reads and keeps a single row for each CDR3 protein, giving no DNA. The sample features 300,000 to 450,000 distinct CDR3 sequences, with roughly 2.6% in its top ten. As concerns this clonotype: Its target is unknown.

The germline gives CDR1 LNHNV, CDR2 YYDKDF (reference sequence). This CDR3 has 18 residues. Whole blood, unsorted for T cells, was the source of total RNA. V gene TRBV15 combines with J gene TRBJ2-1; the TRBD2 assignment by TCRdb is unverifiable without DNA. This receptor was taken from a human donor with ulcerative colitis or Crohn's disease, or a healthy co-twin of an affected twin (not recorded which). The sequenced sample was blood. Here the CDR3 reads CATSRVRLGRGDFRGQFF.